The T cell receptor beta chain under discussion was sequenced for a study of blood T cell repertoires in COVID-19. Germline V gene sequence: CDR1 SGHDT, CDR2 YYEEEE. This CDR3 has 16 amino acids. V lost 4 bases to trimming and J lost 4 bases; unmatched junction nucleotides: 10. How the authors handled the data: Amplification with reference gene primers provided the estimates of nucleated cell counts. Libraries were prepared by immunoSEQ multiplex PCR; TCRdb keeps only in-frame clonotypes and omits some of them. V and J calls plus clone size are reproduced from that table; the DNA served to infer D and trimming. The repertoire includes roughly 190,000 clones, 76% of them detected once, and roughly 8.7% sits in the top ten.

This rearrangement joins TRBV5-6 to TRBJ2-2; 7 nucleotides agree with TRBD1. The TCR sequence derives from a woman between 45 and 65 years old with active or convalescent COVID-19. Sequencing was carried out using peripheral blood. DNA of the CDR3: TGTGCCAGCAGCCCCACCTCCGGGACAGCCACCGGGGAGCTGTTTTTT. It specifies CASSPTSGTATGELFF.